This record concerns one TCR beta chain sequence. Its antigen remains unknown. CDR1 is LNHDA, CDR2 SQIVND, per germline (reference sequence). CDR3 size: 17 residues. V was shortened by 5 bases and J by 0 bases, with 17 bases between the two germline ends. The data stem from a study of circulating tumor DNA in untreated peripheral T-cell lymphoma. Study-wide results and caveats: In about 76% of patients, tumor-specific clonotypes were identified.

Before treatment, baseline tumor tissue was collected for sequencing. This table comes from immunoSEQ multiplex PCR, and its TCRdb copy is limited to in-frame clones, with some not included. The data hold around 10,000 clones, with 65% to 80% observed a single time. This chain links TRBV19 with TRBJ2-1; possible D gene TRBD1, 6 bases. This clonotype was obtained from a human donor with peripheral T-cell lymphoma. The sequenced material came from tumor tissue. The CDR3 region is CASSPSAGGLSYNEQFF. For the CDR3, the DNA is TGTGCCAGTAGTCCCTCCGCTGGGGGCCTCTCCTACAATGAGCAGTTCTTC.